A selection of T cell receptor beta chains follows, all from one sample in a study of human T cells and chemical hapten exposure. Each CDR3 protein gets one entry after TCRdb re-called the RACE reads with MiXCR. The sample lists 100,000 or so distinct CDR3 sequences, approximately 11% occurring once. Source: whole blood, taken in connection with sensitization to the hapten diphenylcyclopropenone (DPC). The receptors were sampled from a woman aged 40 to 49 with alopecia areata. Some clones in this sample may be carry-over from other donors' samples. CDR3s include the opening cysteine and the closing phenylalanine or tryptophan. The order of the fields is D gene, V gene, J gene, clone size, CDR3 protein, CDR3 DNA. D genes are given only for firm matches. Size is omitted from some rows. Given values are once, few, many or a class for expanded clones.

>NA|TRBV28|TRBJ2-1|NA
CASSPPGNEQFF
TGTGCCAGCAGTCCCCCGGGAAATGAGCAGTTCTTC
>NA|TRBV27|TRBJ1-4|many
CASSLRAGPMNEKLFF
TGTGCCAGCAGCCTACGCGCGGGACCGATGAATGAAAAACTGTTTTTT
>NA|TRBV20-1|TRBJ1-1|many
CSARGRGFSTEAFF
TGCAGTGCTAGAGGCAGGGGTTTTAGTACTGAAGCTTTCTTT
>TRBD2|TRBV18|TRBJ2-5|many
CASSPDRTSKTQYF
TGTGCCAGCTCACCAGATCGGACTAGCAAGACCCAGTACTTC
>TRBD1|TRBV7-7|TRBJ2-7|few
CASSPGTGIGEQYF
TGTGCTAGCAGCCCCGGGACAGGGATAGGCGAGCAGTACTTC
>NA|TRBV4-3|TRBJ1-2|NA
CASSPLGLANYGYTF
TGCGCCAGCAGCCCCTTGGGCCTGGCTAACTATGGCTACACCTTC
>NA|TRBV6-5|TRBJ1-1|few
CASSYRFMDGVTEAFF
TGTGCCAGCAGTTACCGTTTTATGGACGGAGTCACTGAAGCTTTCTTT
>TRBD2|TRBV7-6|TRBJ2-1|few
CASSLLRGGPEFF
TGTGCCAGCAGCTTACTGCGGGGGGGCCCTGAGTTCTTC
>NA|TRBV9|TRBJ1-1|many
CASSWGENTEAFF
TGTGCCAGCAGCTGGGGAGAGAACACTGAAGCTTTCTTT
>NA|TRBV9|TRBJ2-2|many
CASSVALAPTGELFF
TGTGCCAGCAGCGTAGCTCTAGCCCCCACCGGGGAGCTGTTTTTT
>TRBD1|TRBV27|TRBJ2-7|NA
CASSLHRDSQYYEQYF
TGTGCCAGCAGTTTACACAGGGACAGCCAGTACTACGAGCAGTACTTC
>NA|TRBV5-4|TRBJ1-3|NA
CASSVGRANTIYF
TGTGCCAGCAGCGTTGGACGGGCGAACACCATATATTTT
>NA|TRBV6-1|TRBJ1-4|NA
CASGKKLFF
TGTGCCAGCGGGAAAAAACTGTTTTTT
>NA|TRBV12-3/TRBV12-4|TRBJ1-2|NA
CASSSDTGYTF
TGTGCCAGCAGTTCCGACACTGGCTACACCTTC
>NA|TRBV28|TRBJ1-5|NA
CASRKGGGGQPQHF
TGTGCCAGCAGGAAGGGAGGGGGAGGACAGCCCCAGCATTTT
>NA|TRBV29-1|TRBJ1-1|NA
CSVVRGMATEAFF
TGCAGCGTTGTACGGGGGATGGCCACTGAAGCTTTCTTT
>NA|TRBV7-2|TRBJ2-5|few
CASSSGQETQYF
TGTGCCAGCTCTAGTGGCCAAGAGACCCAGTACTTC
>NA|TRBV14|TRBJ1-2|NA
CASSQAGGVSGYTF
TGTGCCAGCAGCCAAGCGGGGGGCGTCTCTGGCTACACCTTC
>TRBD2|TRBV11-3|TRBJ2-2|NA
CASSFARSTGTSSGELFF
TGTGCCAGCAGCTTCGCCCGATCAACCGGGACTAGCTCCGGGGAGCTGTTTTTT
>NA|TRBV27|TRBJ2-4|few
CASSLRALVGGEAKNIQYF
TGTGCCAGCAGTTTACGGGCCCTAGTGGGGGGTGAAGCCAAAAACATTCAGTACTTC
>TRBD1|TRBV7-9|TRBJ1-1|many
CASSSWTGGANTEAFF
TGTGCCAGCAGCTCTTGGACAGGTGGGGCGAACACTGAAGCTTTCTTT
>NA|TRBV19|TRBJ1-5|many
CASTWGRQFSNQPQHF
TGTGCCAGTACCTGGGGGCGACAGTTTAGCAATCAGCCCCAGCATTTT
>TRBD1|TRBV20-1|TRBJ2-3|few
CSADPGQPDTQYF
TGCAGTGCCGACCCGGGACAGCCAGATACGCAGTATTTT
>TRBD1|TRBV29-1|TRBJ1-2|NA
CSVGTGDYGYTF
TGCAGCGTTGGGACAGGCGACTATGGCTACACCTTC
>NA|TRBV7-8|TRBJ2-5|NA
CASSPPSTHQETQYF
TGTGCCAGCAGCCCCCCCTCCACCCACCAAGAGACCCAGTACTTC
>TRBD1|TRBV12-3/TRBV12-4|TRBJ2-4|few
CASRAPGQVGNIQYF
TGTGCCAGCAGGGCCCCTGGACAGGTGGGAAACATTCAGTACTTC
>NA|TRBV10-3|TRBJ2-3|NA
CAISELGEDTQYF
TGTGCCATCAGTGAGCTGGGAGAGGATACGCAGTATTTT
>NA|TRBV4-2|TRBJ1-4|many
CASSNYGVGNEKLFF
TGTGCCAGCTCAAATTACGGGGTGGGAAATGAAAAACTGTTTTTT
>NA|TRBV29-1|TRBJ1-1|few
CSSVGVSVPEAFF
TGCAGCTCAGTAGGGGTGAGCGTACCTGAAGCTTTCTTT
>NA|TRBV3-1|TRBJ2-1|few
CASSQDRGPLSEQFF
TGTGCCAGCAGCCAAGATCGAGGGCCCCTTAGCGAGCAGTTCTTC
>NA|TRBV2|TRBJ1-3|many
CASKAGSGNTIYF
TGTGCCAGCAAGGCAGGTTCTGGAAACACCATATATTTT
>NA|TRBV7-2|TRBJ2-1|few
CASKLHGAYNEQFF
TGTGCCAGCAAACTCCACGGGGCTTACAATGAGCAGTTCTTC
>NA|TRBV12-3/TRBV12-4|TRBJ2-1|few
CASSSHRGVEQFF
TGTGCCAGCAGTTCACACCGGGGCGTTGAGCAGTTCTTC
>TRBD2|TRBV5-1|TRBJ2-1|medium-sized
CASSFGTSGTPHFYNEQFF
TGCGCCAGCAGCTTCGGGACTAGCGGGACACCACATTTCTACAATGAGCAGTTCTTC
>TRBD2|TRBV6-2/TRBV6-3|TRBJ2-5|few
CASSYGGLAEETQYF
TGTGCCAGCAGTTACGGGGGACTAGCGGAAGAGACCCAGTACTTC
>NA|TRBV6-6|TRBJ2-3|NA
CASSYQDPDTQYF
TGTGCCAGCAGTTACCAAGACCCGGATACGCAGTATTTT
>NA|TRBV10-2|TRBJ1-2|many
CASSEAGSYGYTF
TGCGCCAGCAGTGAGGCAGGATCCTACGGCTACACCTTC
>TRBD2|TRBV5-4|TRBJ2-4|NA
CASRLSREGIQYF
TGTGCCAGCCGCTTATCCAGGGAGGGCATTCAGTACTTC
>TRBD1|TRBV6-2/TRBV6-3|TRBJ1-2|few
CASRTGQIYGYTF
TGTGCCAGCAGGACGGGACAGATCTATGGCTACACCTTC